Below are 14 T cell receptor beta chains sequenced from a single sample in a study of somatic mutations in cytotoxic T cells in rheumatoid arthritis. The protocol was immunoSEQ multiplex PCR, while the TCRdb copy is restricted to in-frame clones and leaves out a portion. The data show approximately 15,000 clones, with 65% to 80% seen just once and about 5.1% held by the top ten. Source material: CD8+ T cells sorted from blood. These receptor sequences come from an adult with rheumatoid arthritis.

CDR3 coding DNA: TGTGCCAGCAGCTGGAACACTGAAGCTTTCTTT. Its translation is CASSWNTEAFF. This rearrangement joins TRBV13 to TRBJ1-1, with D uncertain. Trimming pared 4 bases from V and 1 base from J, leaving 1 base between. The CDR3 consists of 11 residues. The germline V gene has CDR1 PRHDT and CDR2 FYEKMQ (reference sequence).

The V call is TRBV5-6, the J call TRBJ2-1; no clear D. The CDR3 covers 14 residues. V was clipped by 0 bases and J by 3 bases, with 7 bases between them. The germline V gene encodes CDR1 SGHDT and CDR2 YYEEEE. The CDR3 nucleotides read TGTGCCAGCAGCTTGGAAGTCGGCTACAATGAGCAGTTCTTC. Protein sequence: CASSLEVGYNEQFF. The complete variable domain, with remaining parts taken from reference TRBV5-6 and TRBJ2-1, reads DAGVTQSPTHLIKTRGQQVTLRCSPKSGHDTVSWYQQALGQGPQFIFQYYEEEERQRGNFPDRFSGHQFPNYSSELNVNALLLGDSALYLCASSLEVGYNEQFFGPGTRLTVL.

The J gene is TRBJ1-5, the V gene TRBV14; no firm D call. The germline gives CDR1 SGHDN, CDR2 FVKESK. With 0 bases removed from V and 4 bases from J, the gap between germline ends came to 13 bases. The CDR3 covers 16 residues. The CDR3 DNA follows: TGTGCCAGCAGCCAAGAAAAGGTAGGCGGGAATCAGCCCCAGCATTTT. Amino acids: CASSQEKVGGNQPQHF.

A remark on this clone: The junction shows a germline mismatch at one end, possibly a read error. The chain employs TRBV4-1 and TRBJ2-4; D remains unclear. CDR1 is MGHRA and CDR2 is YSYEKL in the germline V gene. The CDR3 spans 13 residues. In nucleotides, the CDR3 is TGCGCCAGCAGCCAAGATTTCAAGGTTGCCCTCGGCTTC. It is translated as CASSQDFKVALGF.

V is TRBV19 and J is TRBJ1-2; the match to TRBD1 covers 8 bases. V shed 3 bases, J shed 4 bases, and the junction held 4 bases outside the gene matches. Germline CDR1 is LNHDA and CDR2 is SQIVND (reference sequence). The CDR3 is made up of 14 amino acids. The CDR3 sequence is CASSIADRGYGYTF. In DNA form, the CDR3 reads TGTGCCAGTAGTATCGCTGACAGGGGCTATGGCTACACCTTC.

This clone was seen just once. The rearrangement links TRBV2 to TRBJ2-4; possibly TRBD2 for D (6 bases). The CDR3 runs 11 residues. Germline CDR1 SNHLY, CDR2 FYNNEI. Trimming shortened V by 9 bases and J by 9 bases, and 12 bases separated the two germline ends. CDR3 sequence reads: CASLGTGIQYF. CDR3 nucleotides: TGTGCCAGTCTCGGGACTGGCATTCAGTACTTC.

CDR3 DNA sequence: TGCGCCAGCAGCTTGGAGCGGCTGGCGGACATTCAGTACTTC. Translation gives CASSLERLADIQYF. This sequence joins TRBV5-1 and TRBJ2-4; possible D gene TRBD2, 5 bases. CDR3 length equals 14 residues. Between the trimmed V and J ends, which lost 0 bases and 8 bases, there was a span of 12 bases. Looked up from germline, CDR1 is SGHRS and CDR2 is YFSETQ.

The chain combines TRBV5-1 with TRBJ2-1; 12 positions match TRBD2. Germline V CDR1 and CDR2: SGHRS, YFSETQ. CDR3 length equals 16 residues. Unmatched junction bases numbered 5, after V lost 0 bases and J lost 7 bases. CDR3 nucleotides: TGCGCCAGCAGCTTGGCTAGCGGGGGGGCCGAGAATGAGCAGTTCTTC. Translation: CASSLASGGAENEQFF.

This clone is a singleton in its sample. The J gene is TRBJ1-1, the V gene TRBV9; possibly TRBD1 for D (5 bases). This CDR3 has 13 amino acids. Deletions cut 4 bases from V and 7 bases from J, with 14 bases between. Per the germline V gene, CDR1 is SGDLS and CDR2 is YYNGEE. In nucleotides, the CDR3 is TGTGCCAGCAGCTCTAGCGGGCAGGGTGAAGCTTTCTTT. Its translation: CASSSSGQGEAFF.

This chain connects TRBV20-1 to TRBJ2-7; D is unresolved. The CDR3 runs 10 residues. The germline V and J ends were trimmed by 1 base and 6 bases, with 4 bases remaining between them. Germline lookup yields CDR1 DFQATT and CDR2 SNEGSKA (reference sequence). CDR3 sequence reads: CSARGGEQYF. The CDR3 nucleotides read TGCAGTGCTAGAGGGGGCGAGCAGTACTTC.

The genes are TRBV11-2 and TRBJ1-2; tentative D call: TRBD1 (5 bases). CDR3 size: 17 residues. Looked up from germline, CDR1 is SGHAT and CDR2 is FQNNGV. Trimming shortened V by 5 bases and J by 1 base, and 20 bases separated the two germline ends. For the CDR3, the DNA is TGTGCCAGCAGCCCACTCGGGGGAGGTCTTTATAACTATGGCTACACCTTC. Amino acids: CASSPLGGGLYNYGYTF.

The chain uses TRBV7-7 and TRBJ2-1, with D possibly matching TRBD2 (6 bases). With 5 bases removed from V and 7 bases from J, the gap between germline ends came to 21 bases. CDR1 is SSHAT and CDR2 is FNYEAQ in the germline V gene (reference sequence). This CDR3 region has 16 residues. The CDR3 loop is CASSLRLGLDRNEQFF. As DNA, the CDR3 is TGTGCCAGCAGCCTCCGACTAGGGCTAGATCGGAATGAGCAGTTCTTC.

The CDR3 DNA sequence: TGTGCCAGCAGCTTACTCGGGGATGAGACCGGGGAGCTGTTTTTT. It translates to CASSLLGDETGELFF. The V gene is TRBV7-9, the J gene TRBJ2-2; perhaps TRBD2 as D (5 bases). This CDR3 has 15 residues. Trimming removed 2 bases from V and 5 bases from J, with 12 bases in between. Germline-derived CDR1 and CDR2 are SEHNR and FQNEAQ (reference sequence).

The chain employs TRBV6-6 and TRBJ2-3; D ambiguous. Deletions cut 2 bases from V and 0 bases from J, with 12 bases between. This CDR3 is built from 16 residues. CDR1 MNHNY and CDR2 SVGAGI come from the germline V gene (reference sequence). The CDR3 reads CASSYTAAHSTDTQYF. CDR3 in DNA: TGTGCCAGCAGTTACACCGCAGCCCACAGCACAGATACGCAGTATTTT.